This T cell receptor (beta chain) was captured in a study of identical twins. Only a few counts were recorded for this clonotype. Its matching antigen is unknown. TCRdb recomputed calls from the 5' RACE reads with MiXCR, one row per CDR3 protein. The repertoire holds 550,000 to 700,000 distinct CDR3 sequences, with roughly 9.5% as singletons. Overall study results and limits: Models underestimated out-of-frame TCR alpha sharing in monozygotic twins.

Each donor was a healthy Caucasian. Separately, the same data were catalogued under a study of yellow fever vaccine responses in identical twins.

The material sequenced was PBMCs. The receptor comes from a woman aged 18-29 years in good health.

The chain's CDR3 is CASRTDRVVAGGKEETSTDTQYF. The DNA for the CDR3 is TGTGCCAGCAGGACGGACAGGGTCGTTGCGGGAGGCAAAGAAGAAACTAGCACAGATACGCAGTATTTT. This rearrangement joins TRBV6-5 to TRBJ2-3; D might be TRBD1 or TRBD2, each matching 8 bases. With 6 bases removed from V and 0 bases from J, the gap between germline ends came to 37 bases. This CDR3 has 23 amino acids. The V gene's germline CDR1 is MNHEY and CDR2 SVGAGI.